This T cell receptor beta chain was identified during a study of human T cells and chemical hapten exposure. This clonotype was seen only once. TCRdb reprocessed the RACE reads with MiXCR, giving one entry per CDR3 protein. Among 95,000 to 150,000 distinct CDR3 sequences listed, roughly an eighth were seen once. Sample time point: patch test 1, 2 weeks after DPC sensitization. Treatment in this sample: therapeutic diphenylcyclopropenone sensitization with weekly scalp DPC. CDR1 and CDR2 (germline): ENHRY, SYGVKD. The CDR3 runs 13 residues. Trimming at V came to 5 bases and at J to 6 bases, leaving 3 bases not matched to a gene.

The V and J genes are TRBV10-3 and TRBJ1-3; TRBD1 aligns across 8 bases. Material: whole blood, obtained in connection with sensitization to the hapten diphenylcyclopropenone (DPC). The clonotype comes from a young man with alopecia areata. Some clones in this sample may be carry-over from other donors' samples. The CDR3 loop is CAISRTGTNTIYF. The DNA of the CDR3 is TGTGCCATCAGTCGGACAGGGACAAACACCATATATTTT.